This note documents a single TCR beta chain sequence. This record comes from a study of OX40 agonist ivuxolimab in advanced cancers. The repertoire was sequenced with immunoSEQ multiplex PCR; TCRdb's copy has only in-frame clones and lacks some. The data show about 88,000 clones, 80% to 90% seen once. Germline lookup yields CDR1 SNHLY and CDR2 FYNNEI. The CDR3 consists of 13 residues. The ends were cut back, 7 bases at V and 2 bases at J, with 11 bases in the middle. Sequencing used CD4+ or CD8+ T cells sorted from blood, obtained in a trial of the OX40 agonist ivuxolimab. V is TRBV2 and J is TRBJ1-1; possible D gene TRBD1, 5 bases. This sequence originates from an adult with an advanced solid tumor such as melanoma, head and neck, liver or kidney cancer. The CDR3, as DNA: TGTGCCAGCACGGGGGGGACTAACACTGAAGCTTTCTTT. Its protein is CASTGGTNTEAFF.